The clone carrying this TCR beta chain was counted ten times or more. This specimen comes from a study of early T cells in non-severe SARS-CoV-2 infection. Germline values: CDR1 MDHEN, CDR2 SYDVKM. V was pared by 7 bases and J by 0 bases, with 19 bases between. This CDR3 region has 17 residues. TCRdb reprocessed the 5' RACE reads with MiXCR, giving one entry per CDR3 protein. The table records 100,000 to 140,000 distinct CDR3 sequences, more than 9.5% of them present only once. The clonotype comes from an adult who was a healthcare worker with PCR-confirmed SARS-CoV-2 infection or an uninfected control (not recorded which). The rearrangement uses TRBV28 and TRBJ2-4; the D gene could be TRBD1 or TRBD2 (5 bases each). The sequenced material came from whole blood. CDR3 bases: TGTGCCAGCACCCGAGGGACGGCCGATCTAGCCAAAAACATTCAGTACTTC. It yields the protein CASTRGTADLAKNIQYF.